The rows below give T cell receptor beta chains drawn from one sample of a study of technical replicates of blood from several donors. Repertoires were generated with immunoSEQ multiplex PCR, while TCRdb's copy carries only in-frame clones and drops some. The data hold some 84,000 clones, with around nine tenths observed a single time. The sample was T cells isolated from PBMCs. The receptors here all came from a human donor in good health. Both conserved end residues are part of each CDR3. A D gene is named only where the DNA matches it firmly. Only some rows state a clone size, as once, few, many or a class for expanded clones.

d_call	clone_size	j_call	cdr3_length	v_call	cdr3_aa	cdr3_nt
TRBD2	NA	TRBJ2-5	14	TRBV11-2	CASSLTAGGETQYF	TGTGCCAGCAGCTTAACGGCGGGGGGGGAGACCCAGTACTTC
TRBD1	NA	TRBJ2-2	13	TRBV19	CATKTGYTGELFF	TGTGCCACAAAGACAGGGTACACCGGGGAGCTGTTTTTT
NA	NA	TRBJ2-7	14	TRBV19	CASSTGLEGYEQYF	TGTGCCAGTAGTACGGGACTGGAAGGCTACGAGCAGTACTTC
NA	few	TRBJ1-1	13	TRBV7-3	CASSLNSWAWRTF	TGTGCCAGCAGCTTAAATTCGTGGGCCTGGCGAACCTTT
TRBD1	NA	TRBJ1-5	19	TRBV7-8	CASSLDLRDRGPYNQPQHF	TGTGCCAGCAGCTTGGACCTCCGGGACAGGGGGCCCTACAATCAGCCCCAGCATTTT
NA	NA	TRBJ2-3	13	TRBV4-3	CASSRTGGDTQYF	TGCGCCAGCAGCCGAACAGGAGGGGATACGCAGTATTTT
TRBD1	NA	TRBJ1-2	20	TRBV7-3	CASSTNPSGTGGYNSTGYTF	TGTGCCAGCAGCACCAACCCCAGCGGGACAGGGGGTTATAATTCGACCGGCTACACCTTC
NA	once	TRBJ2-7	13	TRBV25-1	CASSKAGAYEQYF	TGTGCCAGCAGTAAGGCAGGTGCCTACGAGCAGTACTTC
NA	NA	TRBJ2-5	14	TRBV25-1	CASSEYGGIETQYF	TGTGCCAGCAGTGAATACGGAGGGATAGAGACCCAGTACTTC
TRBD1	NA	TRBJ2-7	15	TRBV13	CASSARTGGSYEQYF	TGTGCCAGCAGCGCCCGGACAGGAGGTTCCTACGAGCAGTACTTC
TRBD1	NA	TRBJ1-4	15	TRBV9	CASSVGTGVGEKLFF	TGTGCCAGCAGCGTAGGGACAGGGGTAGGGGAAAAACTGTTTTTT
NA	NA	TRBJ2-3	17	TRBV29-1	CSVEDADRVLSTDTQYF	TGCAGCGTTGAGGATGCGGACAGAGTCCTAAGCACAGATACGCAGTATTTT
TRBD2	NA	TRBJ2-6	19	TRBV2	CASSEAGVAGGYGANVLTF	TGTGCCAGCAGTGAAGCCGGAGTAGCGGGAGGGTACGGGGCCAACGTCCTGACTTTC
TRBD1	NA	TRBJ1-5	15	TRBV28	CASSSDRAGNQPQHF	TGTGCCAGCAGTTCGGACAGGGCGGGCAATCAGCCCCAGCATTTT
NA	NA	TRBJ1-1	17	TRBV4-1	CASSQEQGRWGDTEAFF	TGCGCCAGCAGCCAAGAGCAGGGCCGCTGGGGGGATACTGAAGCTTTCTTT
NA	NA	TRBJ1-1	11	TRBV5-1	CASSVQNEAFF	TGCGCCAGCAGCGTGCAGAACGAAGCTTTCTTT
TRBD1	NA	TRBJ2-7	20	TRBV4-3	CASSQDTFGTGVWIGDEQYF	TGCGCCAGCAGCCAAGATACCTTCGGGACAGGAGTTTGGATCGGCGACGAGCAGTACTTC
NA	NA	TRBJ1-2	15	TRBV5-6	CASNFGEGLYYGYTF	TGTGCCAGCAACTTTGGGGAGGGATTATACTATGGCTACACCTTC
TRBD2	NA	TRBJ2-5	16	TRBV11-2	CASSLGPGGPYETQYF	TGTGCCAGCAGCTTAGGCCCGGGAGGGCCTTATGAGACCCAGTACTTC
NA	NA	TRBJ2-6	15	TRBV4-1	CASSRTGTGANVLTF	TGCGCCAGCAGCCGAACAGGGACTGGGGCCAACGTCCTGACTTTC
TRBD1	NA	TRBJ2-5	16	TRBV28	CASTLPPGQGSKAQYF	TGTGCCAGCACCCTCCCCCCGGGACAGGGGTCCAAGGCCCAGTACTTC
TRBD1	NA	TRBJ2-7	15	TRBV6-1	CASNIRTGGLYEQYF	TGTGCCAGCAACATACGGACAGGGGGCTTATACGAGCAGTACTTC
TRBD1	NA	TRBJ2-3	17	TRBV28	CASSLPSTGEFLDTQYF	TGTGCCAGCAGTTTACCCTCTACAGGGGAATTCCTTGATACGCAGTATTTT
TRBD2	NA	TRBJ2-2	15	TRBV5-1	CASSREGLANGELFF	TGCGCCAGCAGCCGGGAGGGACTAGCAAACGGGGAGCTGTTTTTT
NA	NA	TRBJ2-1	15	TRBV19	CASSISSGLYNEQFF	TGTGCCAGTAGTATCTCGAGCGGGCTTTACAATGAGCAGTTCTTC
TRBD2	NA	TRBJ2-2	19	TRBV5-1	CASSLGLLRGLAGTGELFF	TGCGCCAGCAGCTTGGGTTTATTGCGAGGGTTAGCGGGCACCGGGGAGCTGTTTTTT
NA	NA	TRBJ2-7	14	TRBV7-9	CASSGHSISYEQYF	TGTGCCAGCAGCGGGCACAGTATCTCCTACGAGCAGTACTTC
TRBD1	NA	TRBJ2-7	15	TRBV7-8	CASSPRQGGSYEQYF	TGTGCCAGCAGCCCCCGACAGGGGGGTTCCTACGAGCAGTACTTC
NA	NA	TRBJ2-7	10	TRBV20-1	CSASFDSEYF	TGCAGTGCTAGTTTCGATTCGGAGTACTTC
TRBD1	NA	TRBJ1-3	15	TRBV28	CASSSGGWSGNTIYF	TGTGCCAGCAGTTCAGGGGGCTGGTCTGGAAACACCATATATTTT
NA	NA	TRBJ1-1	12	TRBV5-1	CASGLSNTEAFF	TGCGCCAGCGGACTCTCGAACACTGAAGCTTTCTTT
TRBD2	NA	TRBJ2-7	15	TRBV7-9	CASRLTSGRADEQYF	TGTGCCAGCAGACTAACTAGCGGGAGGGCCGACGAGCAGTACTTC
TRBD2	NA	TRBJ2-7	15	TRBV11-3	CASSFPFGGRDEQYF	TGTGCCAGCAGCTTTCCCTTTGGCGGGAGGGATGAGCAGTACTTC
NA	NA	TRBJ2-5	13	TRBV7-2	CASSLAGVETQYF	TGTGCCAGCAGCTTAGCGGGAGTGGAGACCCAGTACTTC
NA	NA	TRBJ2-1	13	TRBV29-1	CSVGGGYYNEQFF	TGCAGCGTTGGTGGCGGCTACTACAATGAGCAGTTCTTC
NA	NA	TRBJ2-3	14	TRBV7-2	CASSQAPYTDTQYF	TGTGCCAGCAGCCAAGCGCCCTACACAGATACGCAGTATTTT
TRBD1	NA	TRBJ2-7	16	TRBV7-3	CASSLIRRGRSYEQYF	TGTGCCAGCAGCTTAATCCGCAGGGGGCGTTCCTACGAGCAGTACTTC
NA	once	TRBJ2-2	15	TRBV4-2	CASSQDLRDTGELFF	TGTGCCAGCAGCCAAGATCTGAGGGACACCGGGGAGCTGTTTTTT
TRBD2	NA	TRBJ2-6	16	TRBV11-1	CASSLLAGTGANVLTF	TGTGCCAGCAGCTTACTAGCGGGAACTGGGGCCAACGTCCTGACTTTC
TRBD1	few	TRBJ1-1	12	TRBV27	CASSRTGSEAFF	TGTGCCAGCAGCCGGACAGGGAGTGAAGCTTTCTTT
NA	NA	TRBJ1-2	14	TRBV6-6	CASSYSSTEGGYTF	TGTGCCAGCAGTTACTCTAGTACAGAAGGTGGCTACACCTTC
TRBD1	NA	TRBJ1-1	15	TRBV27	CASSPGTGYYTEAFF	TGTGCCAGCAGTCCCGGGACAGGGTACTACACTGAAGCTTTCTTT
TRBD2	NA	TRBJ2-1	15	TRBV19	CASSVGTTAYNEQFF	TGTGCCAGTAGTGTCGGGACTACCGCCTACAATGAGCAGTTCTTC
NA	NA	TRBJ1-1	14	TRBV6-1	CASSTGLLNTEAFF	TGTGCCAGCAGTACGGGACTGTTGAACACTGAAGCTTTCTTT
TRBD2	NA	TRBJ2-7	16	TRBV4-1	CASSQPSGTSGRFRYF	TGCGCCAGCAGCCAACCATCCGGGACTAGCGGGAGGTTTAGGTACTTC
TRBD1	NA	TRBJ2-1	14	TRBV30	CAWSTGGPYNEQFF	TGTGCCTGGAGTACAGGGGGACCTTACAATGAGCAGTTCTTC
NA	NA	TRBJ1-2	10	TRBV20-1	CSARDIGYTF	TGCAGTGCTAGAGATATTGGCTACACCTTC
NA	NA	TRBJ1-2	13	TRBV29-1	CSVVRQDNYGYTF	TGCAGCGTTGTACGGCAGGATAACTATGGCTACACCTTC
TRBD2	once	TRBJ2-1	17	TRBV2	CASNRLAGGPDSNEQFF	TGTGCCAGCAATCGACTAGCGGGAGGGCCAGACTCCAATGAGCAGTTCTTC
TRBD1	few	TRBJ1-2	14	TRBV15	CATSRVTGGYGYTF	TGTGCCACCAGCAGAGTGACAGGGGGCTATGGCTACACCTTC